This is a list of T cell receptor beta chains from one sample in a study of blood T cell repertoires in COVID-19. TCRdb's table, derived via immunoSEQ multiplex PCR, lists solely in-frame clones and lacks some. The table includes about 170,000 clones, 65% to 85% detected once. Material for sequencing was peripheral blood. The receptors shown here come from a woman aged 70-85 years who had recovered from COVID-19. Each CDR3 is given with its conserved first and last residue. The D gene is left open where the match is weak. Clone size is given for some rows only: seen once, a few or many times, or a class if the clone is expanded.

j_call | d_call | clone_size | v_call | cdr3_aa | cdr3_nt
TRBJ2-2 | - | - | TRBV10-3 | CAISPSGGGGTGELFF | TGTGCCATCAGCCCCAGTGGGGGAGGGGGCACCGGGGAGCTGTTTTTT
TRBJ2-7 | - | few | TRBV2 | CASSELTDEQYF | TGTGCCAGCAGTGAACTTACTGACGAGCAGTACTTC
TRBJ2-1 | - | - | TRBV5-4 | CASSFGGGQSSYNEQFF | TGTGCCAGCAGCTTCGGTGGCGGCCAAAGCTCCTACAATGAGCAGTTCTTC
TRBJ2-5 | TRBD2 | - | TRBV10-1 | CASSATILAGGQETQYF | TGCGCCAGCAGTGCGACTATTCTAGCGGGGGGACAAGAGACCCAGTACTTC
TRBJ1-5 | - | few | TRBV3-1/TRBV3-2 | CASSQQADQPQHF | TGTGCCAGCAGCCAGCAGGCCGATCAGCCCCAGCATTTT
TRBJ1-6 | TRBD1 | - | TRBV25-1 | CASSAGQGFPYNSPLHF | TGTGCCAGCAGTGCGGGACAGGGGTTTCCCTATAATTCACCCCTCCACTTT
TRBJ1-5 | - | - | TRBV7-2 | CASSLGGTGSNQPQHF | TGTGCCAGCAGCTTAGGAGGGACTGGGAGCAATCAGCCCCAGCATTTT
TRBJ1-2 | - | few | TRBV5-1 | CASSGQMSQGYTF | TGCGCCAGCAGCGGGCAAATGTCTCAGGGCTACACCTTC
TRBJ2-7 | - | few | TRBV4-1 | CASSPRQGGYEQYF | TGCGCCAGCAGCCCCAGACAGGGAGGATACGAGCAGTACTTC
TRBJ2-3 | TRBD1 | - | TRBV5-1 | CASSQNPGGGTDTQYF | TGCGCCAGCAGCCAAAACCCAGGGGGCGGGACAGATACGCAGTATTTT
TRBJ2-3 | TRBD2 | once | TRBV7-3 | CASSSRPSGGYTDTQYF | TGTGCCAGCAGCTCTAGGCCTTCGGGGGGATACACAGATACGCAGTATTTT
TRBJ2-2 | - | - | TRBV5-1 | CASSPDPGSRGGELFF | TGCGCCAGCAGCCCTGACCCGGGATCCCGGGGCGGGGAGCTGTTTTTT
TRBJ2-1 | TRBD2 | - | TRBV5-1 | CASSPGLAGGDEQFF | TGCGCCAGCAGCCCTGGACTAGCGGGAGGGGATGAGCAGTTCTTC
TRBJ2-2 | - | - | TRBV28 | CASKIPQGHTGELFF | TGTGCCAGCAAAATTCCCCAGGGGCACACCGGGGAGCTGTTTTTT
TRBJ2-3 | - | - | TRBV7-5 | CVRSPRTSGTGDTQYF | TGTGTCAGAAGCCCACGGACTAGCGGGACGGGTGATACGCAGTATTTT
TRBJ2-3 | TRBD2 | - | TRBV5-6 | CASSSPYTWGRAGTDTQYF | TGTGCCAGCAGCTCTCCCTACACTTGGGGGAGGGCCGGGACAGATACGCAGTATTTT
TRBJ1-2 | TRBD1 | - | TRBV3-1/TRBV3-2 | CASSQTGGRSYGYTF | TGTGCCAGCAGCCAAACAGGGGGCCGGAGCTATGGCTACACCTTC
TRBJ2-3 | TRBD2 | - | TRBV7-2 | CASSLDRPLAGPDTQYF | TGTGCCAGCAGCTTAGATAGGCCACTAGCGGGCCCAGATACGCAGTATTTT
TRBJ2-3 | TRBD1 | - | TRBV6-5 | CASSLPGQGTDTQYF | TGTGCCAGCAGCCTTCCGGGACAGGGGACAGATACGCAGTATTTT
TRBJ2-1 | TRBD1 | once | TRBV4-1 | CASSQAPRGPNEQFF | TGCGCCAGCAGCCAAGCTCCCAGGGGGCCCAATGAGCAGTTCTTC
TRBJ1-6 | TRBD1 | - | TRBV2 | CASTGGSYNSPLHF | TGTGCCAGCACAGGGGGGTCCTATAATTCACCCCTCCACTTT
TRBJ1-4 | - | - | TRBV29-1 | CSQRPRGRGEKLFF | TGCAGCCAGAGGCCTCGCGGACGGGGTGAAAAACTGTTTTTT
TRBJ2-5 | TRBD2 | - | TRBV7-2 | CASSSLGASGPRETQYF | TGTGCCAGCAGCTCCCTGGGGGCTAGCGGGCCGCGGGAGACCCAGTACTTC
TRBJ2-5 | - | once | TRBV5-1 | CASNEAGPYQETQYF | TGCGCCAGCAACGAAGCGGGCCCGTACCAAGAGACCCAGTACTTC
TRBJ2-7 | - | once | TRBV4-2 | CASSQDLSGGGLSYEQYF | TGTGCCAGCAGCCAAGATCTCTCTGGGGGAGGTCTCTCCTACGAGCAGTACTTC
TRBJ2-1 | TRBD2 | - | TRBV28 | CASSRPGLAGIHEQFF | TGTGCCAGCAGCCGCCCGGGACTAGCGGGAATCCATGAGCAGTTCTTC
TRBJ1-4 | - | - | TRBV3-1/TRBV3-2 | CATASGAPAANEKLFF | TGTGCCACCGCTTCTGGGGCACCTGCAGCTAATGAAAAACTGTTTTTT
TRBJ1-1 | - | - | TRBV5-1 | CASSTGGGASEAFF | TGCGCCAGCAGCACGGGCGGGGGGGCGAGTGAAGCTTTCTTT
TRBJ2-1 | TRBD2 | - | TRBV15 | CATSREQPNRGLAGGNEQFF | TGTGCCACCAGCAGAGAACAACCTAATCGCGGACTAGCGGGAGGTAATGAGCAGTTCTTC
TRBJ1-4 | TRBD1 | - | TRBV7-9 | CASSLQQGDEKLFF | TGTGCCAGCAGCTTACAACAGGGGGATGAAAAACTGTTTTTT
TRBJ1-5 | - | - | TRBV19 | CASRIEGGQHQPQHF | TGTGCCAGTAGGATAGAAGGCGGACAGCATCAGCCCCAGCATTTT
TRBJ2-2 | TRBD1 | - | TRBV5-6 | CASSRDSYTGELFF | TGTGCCAGCAGCCGGGACAGTTACACCGGGGAGCTGTTTTTT
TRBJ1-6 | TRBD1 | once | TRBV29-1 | CSVGDSHSPLHF | TGCAGCGTTGGGGACAGCCATTCACCCCTCCACTTT
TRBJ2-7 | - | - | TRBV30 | CAWSAPAGRWEQYF | TGTGCCTGGAGTGCCCCCGCGGGCCGATGGGAGCAGTACTTC
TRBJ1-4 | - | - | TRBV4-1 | CASSQAGVGEKLFF | TGCGCCAGCAGCCAAGCAGGGGTCGGGGAAAAACTGTTTTTT
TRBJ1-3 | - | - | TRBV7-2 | CASSFTGLRSGNTIYF | TGTGCCAGCAGCTTCACGGGACTGCGCTCTGGAAACACCATATATTTT
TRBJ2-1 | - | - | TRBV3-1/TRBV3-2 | CASSQEWGESYNEQFF | TGTGCCAGCAGCCAAGAATGGGGGGAGAGCTACAATGAGCAGTTCTTC
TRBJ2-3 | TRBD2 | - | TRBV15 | CATSRGGGGQYF | TGTGCCACCAGCAGAGGGGGGGGTGGGCAGTATTTT
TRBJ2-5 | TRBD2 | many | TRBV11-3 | CASSPTPSGGMETQYF | TGTGCCAGCAGCCCAACCCCAAGCGGGGGGATGGAGACCCAGTACTTC
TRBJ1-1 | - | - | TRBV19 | CASSIVQSNTEAFF | TGTGCCAGTAGTATCGTACAGTCGAACACTGAAGCTTTCTTT
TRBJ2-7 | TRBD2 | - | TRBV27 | CASSLRPGLAGGPVPREQYF | TGTGCCAGCAGTTTACGCCCAGGACTAGCGGGAGGGCCCGTCCCGCGGGAGCAGTACTTC
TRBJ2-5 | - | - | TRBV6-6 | CASSYPGREQETQYF | TGTGCCAGCAGTTACCCTGGACGGGAACAAGAGACCCAGTACTTC
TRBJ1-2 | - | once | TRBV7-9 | CASSLAWGQGDGYTF | TGTGCCAGCAGCTTAGCTTGGGGGCAGGGCGATGGCTACACCTTC
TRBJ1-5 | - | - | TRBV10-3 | CAISVGETNQPQHF | TGTGCCATCAGTGTCGGGGAGACCAATCAGCCCCAGCATTTT
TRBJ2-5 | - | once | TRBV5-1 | CASTRGAEETQYF | TGCGCCAGCACCCGGGGGGCCGAAGAGACCCAGTACTTC
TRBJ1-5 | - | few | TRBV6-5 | CASSPRGNQPQHF | TGTGCCAGCAGCCCGAGGGGGAATCAGCCCCAGCATTTT
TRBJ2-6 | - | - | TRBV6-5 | CASSWPSGANVLTF | TGTGCCAGCAGTTGGCCCTCTGGGGCCAACGTCCTGACTTTC
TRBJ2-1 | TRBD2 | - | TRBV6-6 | CASSPRLAGGPYNEQFF | TGTGCCAGCAGTCCCCGCCTAGCGGGGGGGCCCTACAATGAGCAGTTCTTC
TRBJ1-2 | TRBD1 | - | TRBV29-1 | CSVGQGGSYTF | TGCAGCGTTGGACAGGGGGGGAGCTACACCTTC